This T cell receptor (beta chain) came from a study of T cell changes during pregnancy in multiple sclerosis. Sequencing used immunoSEQ multiplex PCR; TCRdb keeps in-frame clones, though not all of them. The sample holds more than 30,000 clones, about 89% seen once. The CDR3 has 20 amino acids. Unmatched junction bases numbered 18, after V lost 0 bases and J lost 3 bases. Germline V gene sequence: CDR1 LGHNA, CDR2 YNFKEQ. V gene TRBV4-2 combines with J gene TRBJ2-7; 9 bases align to TRBD2. The sequence came from a female donor with multiple sclerosis, enrolled in a pregnancy study. Sequences were derived from CD8+ T cells from peripheral blood mononuclear cells, sampled in the second trimester of pregnancy. CDR3 protein: CASSQDFAPFASGTIYEQYF. The CDR3 coding sequence is TGTGCCAGCAGCCAAGATTTCGCCCCCTTTGCTAGCGGGACTATCTACGAGCAGTACTTC.